What follows are 2 T cell receptor beta chains derived from one specimen sequenced in a study of T-cell reconstitution after alpha-beta-depleted transplantation in children. It was with unique molecular identifiers that the TCRbeta library was prepared. TCRdb processed the PCR reads anew with MiXCR; each CDR3 protein has one entry. The table lists some 830,000 distinct CDR3 sequences, around 17% of them singletons. Sample: PBMCs, mostly from graft donor cells, taken 360 days after TCRalphabeta/CD19-depleted stem cell transplant. These receptors were collected from a male patient younger than 18 who had a stem cell transplant for acute lymphoblastic leukemia, so the T cells may come from the graft donor.

This clonotype occurred a few times. This rearrangement joins TRBV29-1 to TRBJ1-5; 7 bases line up with TRBD1. Trimming removed 5 bases from V and 7 bases from J; junction bases left unmatched: 5. Germline V CDR1 and CDR2: SQVTM, ANQGSEA. The CDR3 is 12 amino acids. The CDR3 sequence: CSVRQGIQPQHF. The CDR3 coding sequence is TGCAGCGTTCGACAGGGTATCCAGCCCCAGCATTTT.

The rearrangement links TRBV5-1 to TRBJ1-6; maybe TRBD1 (5 bases). The CDR3 length is 18 residues. CDR1 SGHRS and CDR2 YFSETQ come from the germline V gene. The V end was cut by 2 bases, the J end by 8 bases, with 23 bases between. The CDR3 nucleotides are TGCGCCAGCAGCTTACCACGGACGGCCGGGGCTACGTATTCACCCCTCCACTTT. Protein sequence: CASSLPRTAGATYSPLHF.